Described below is a single T cell receptor (beta chain) sequence and its context. As yet, its antigen is unknown. The data were taken from a study of cytotoxic CD8 clonotypes in ibrutinib-treated CLL. Across the study: Averaging across samples gave roughly 260,000 productive templates and roughly 90,000 productive rearrangements. Study-wide results and caveats: Clonality at baseline surpassed age-matched healthy donors and tracked circulating CD8+ T-cell counts. The study found clonality rose at ibrutinib response, then fell toward baseline at progression.

Repertoires were generated with immunoSEQ multiplex PCR, while TCRdb's copy carries only in-frame clones and drops some. The table has fewer than 75,000 clones, around 68% seen once; the top ten hold 40% to 45%. The germline gives CDR1 WSHSY, CDR2 SAAADI. CDR3 length equals 15 residues. V lost 7 bases and J lost 3; bases outside the gene matches: 9. The chain is built from TRBV10-2 and TRBJ2-3, with 8 bases lining up with TRBD1. The TCR originated in a human donor with chronic lymphocytic leukemia. The source material was PBMCs, sampled after 12 months of ibrutinib treatment. The CDR3 bases are TGCGCCAGCACCGAACAGGGGGATGGAACAGATACGCAGTATTTT. Encoded protein: CASTEQGDGTDTQYF.